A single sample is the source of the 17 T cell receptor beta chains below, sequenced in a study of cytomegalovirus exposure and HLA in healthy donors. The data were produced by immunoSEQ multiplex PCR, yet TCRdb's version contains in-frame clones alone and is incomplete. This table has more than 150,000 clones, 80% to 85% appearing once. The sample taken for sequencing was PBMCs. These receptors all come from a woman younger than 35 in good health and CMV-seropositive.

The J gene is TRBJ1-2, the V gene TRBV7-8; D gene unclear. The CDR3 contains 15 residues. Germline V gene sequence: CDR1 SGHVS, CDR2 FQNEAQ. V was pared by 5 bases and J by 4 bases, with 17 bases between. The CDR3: CASSLSSGIGYGYTF. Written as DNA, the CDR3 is TGTGCCAGCAGCCTCAGCTCGGGTATTGGCTATGGCTACACCTTC.

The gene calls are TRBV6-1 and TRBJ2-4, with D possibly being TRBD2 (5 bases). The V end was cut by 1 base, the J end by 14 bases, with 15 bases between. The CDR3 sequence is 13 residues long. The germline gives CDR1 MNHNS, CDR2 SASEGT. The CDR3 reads CASSEGRGLEEYF. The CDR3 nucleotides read TGTGCCAGCAGTGAAGGGAGAGGGTTGGAAGAGTACTTC.

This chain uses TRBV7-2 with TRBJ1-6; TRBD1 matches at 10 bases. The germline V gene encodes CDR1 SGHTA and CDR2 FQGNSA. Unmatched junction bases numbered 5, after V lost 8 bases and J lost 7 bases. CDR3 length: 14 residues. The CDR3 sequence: CASRGTGENSPLHF. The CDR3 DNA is TGTGCCAGCCGCGGGACAGGGGAAAATTCACCCCTCCACTTT.

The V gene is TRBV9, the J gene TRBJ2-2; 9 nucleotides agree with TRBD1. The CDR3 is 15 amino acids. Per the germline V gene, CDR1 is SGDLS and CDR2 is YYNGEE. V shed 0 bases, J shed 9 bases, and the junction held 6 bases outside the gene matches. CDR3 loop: CASSVGRDRVRELFF. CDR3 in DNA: TGTGCCAGCAGCGTAGGGAGGGACAGGGTACGGGAGCTGTTTTTT.

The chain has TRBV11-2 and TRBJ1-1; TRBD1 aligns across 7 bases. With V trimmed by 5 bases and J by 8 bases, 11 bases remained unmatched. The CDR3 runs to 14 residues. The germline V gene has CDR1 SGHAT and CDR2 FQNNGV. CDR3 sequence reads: CASSRGSPGGEAFF. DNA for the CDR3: TGTGCCAGCAGCCGTGGTTCCCCAGGGGGAGAAGCTTTCTTT.

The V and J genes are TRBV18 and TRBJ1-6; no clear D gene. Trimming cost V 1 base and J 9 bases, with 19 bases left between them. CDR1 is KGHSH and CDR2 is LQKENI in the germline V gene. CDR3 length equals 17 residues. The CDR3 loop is CASSPRADSPSSSPLHF. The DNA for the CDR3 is TGTGCCAGCTCACCACGTGCGGATTCCCCTTCAAGTTCACCCCTCCACTTT. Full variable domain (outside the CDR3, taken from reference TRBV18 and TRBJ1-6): NAGVMQNPRHLVRRRGQEARLRCSPMKGHSHVYWYRQLPEEGLKFMVYLQKENIIDESGMPKERFSAEFPKEGPSILRIQQVVRGDSAAYFCASSPRADSPSSSPLHFGNGTRLTVT.

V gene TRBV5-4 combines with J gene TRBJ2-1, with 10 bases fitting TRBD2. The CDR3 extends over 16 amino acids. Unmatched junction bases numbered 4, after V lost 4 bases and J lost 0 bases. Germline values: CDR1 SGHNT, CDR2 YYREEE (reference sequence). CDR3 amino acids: CASSLTSGVSYNEQFF. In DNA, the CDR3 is TGTGCCAGCAGCCTAACTAGCGGGGTCTCCTACAATGAGCAGTTCTTC.

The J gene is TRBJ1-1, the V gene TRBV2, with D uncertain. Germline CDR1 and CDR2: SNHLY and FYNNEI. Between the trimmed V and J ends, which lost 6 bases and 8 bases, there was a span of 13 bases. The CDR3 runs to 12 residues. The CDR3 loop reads CASRPAGREAFF. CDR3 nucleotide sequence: TGTGCCAGCAGACCCGCTGGGCGCGAAGCTTTCTTT.

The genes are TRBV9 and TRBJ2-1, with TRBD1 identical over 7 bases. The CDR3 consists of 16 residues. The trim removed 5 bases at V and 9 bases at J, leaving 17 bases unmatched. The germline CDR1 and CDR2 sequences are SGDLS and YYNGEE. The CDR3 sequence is CASSGGRDSALGEQFF. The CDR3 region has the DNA TGTGCCAGCAGTGGAGGTAGGGACAGCGCCCTCGGTGAGCAGTTCTTC.

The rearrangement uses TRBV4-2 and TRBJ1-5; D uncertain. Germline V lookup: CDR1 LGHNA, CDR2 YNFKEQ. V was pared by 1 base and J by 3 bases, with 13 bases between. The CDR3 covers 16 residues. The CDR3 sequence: CASSQVAGGINQPQHF. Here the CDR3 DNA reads TGTGCCAGCAGCCAAGTGGCAGGCGGGATCAATCAGCCCCAGCATTTT.

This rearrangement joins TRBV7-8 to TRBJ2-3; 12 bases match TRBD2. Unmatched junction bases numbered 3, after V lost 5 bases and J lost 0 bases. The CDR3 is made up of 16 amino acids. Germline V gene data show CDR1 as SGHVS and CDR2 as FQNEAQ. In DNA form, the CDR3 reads TGTGCCAGCAGCACACTAGCGGGGGGTAGCACAGATACGCAGTATTTT. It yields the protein CASSTLAGGSTDTQYF.

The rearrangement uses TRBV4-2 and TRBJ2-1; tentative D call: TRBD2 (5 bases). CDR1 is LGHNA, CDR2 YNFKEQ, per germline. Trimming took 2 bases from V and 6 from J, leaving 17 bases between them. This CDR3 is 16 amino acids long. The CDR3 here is CASSQPRALRGNEQFF. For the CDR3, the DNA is TGTGCCAGCAGCCAACCCCGGGCCCTCCGGGGCAATGAGCAGTTCTTC.

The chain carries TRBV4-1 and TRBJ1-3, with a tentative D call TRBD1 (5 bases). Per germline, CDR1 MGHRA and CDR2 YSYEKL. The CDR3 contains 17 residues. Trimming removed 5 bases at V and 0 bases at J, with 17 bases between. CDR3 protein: CASSSLFQGASGNTIYF. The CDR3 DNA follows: TGCGCCAGCAGCTCCCTTTTCCAGGGCGCCTCTGGAAACACCATATATTTT.

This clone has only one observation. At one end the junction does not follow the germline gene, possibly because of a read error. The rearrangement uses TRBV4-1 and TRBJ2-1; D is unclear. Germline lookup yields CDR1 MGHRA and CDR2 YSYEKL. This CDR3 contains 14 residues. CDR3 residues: CASSQDLSPNVQFF. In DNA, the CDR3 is TGCGCCAGCAGCCAAGATTTGAGCCCGAATGTGCAGTTCTTC.

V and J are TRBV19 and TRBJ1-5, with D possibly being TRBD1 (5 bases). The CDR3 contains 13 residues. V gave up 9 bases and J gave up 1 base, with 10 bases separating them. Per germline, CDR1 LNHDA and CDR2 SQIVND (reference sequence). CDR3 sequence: CASRQQSNQPQHF. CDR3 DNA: TGTGCCAGCCGACAGCAAAGCAATCAGCCCCAGCATTTT.

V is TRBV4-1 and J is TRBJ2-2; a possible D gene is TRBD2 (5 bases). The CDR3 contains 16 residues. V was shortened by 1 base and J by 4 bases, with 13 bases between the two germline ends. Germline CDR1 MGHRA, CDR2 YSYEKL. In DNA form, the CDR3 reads TGCGCCAGCAGCCAAGGACCGAGCGGAAGCACCGGGGAGCTGTTTTTT. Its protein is CASSQGPSGSTGELFF.

CDR3: CSARAGAFF. DNA for the CDR3: TGCAGTGCTAGAGCGGGGGCTTTCTTT. The chain couples TRBV20-1 to TRBJ1-1; no firm D call. Germline CDR1 DFQATT, CDR2 SNEGSKA (reference sequence). This CDR3 is built from 9 residues. Trimming stripped 1 base from V and 11 bases from J, with 5 bases between.